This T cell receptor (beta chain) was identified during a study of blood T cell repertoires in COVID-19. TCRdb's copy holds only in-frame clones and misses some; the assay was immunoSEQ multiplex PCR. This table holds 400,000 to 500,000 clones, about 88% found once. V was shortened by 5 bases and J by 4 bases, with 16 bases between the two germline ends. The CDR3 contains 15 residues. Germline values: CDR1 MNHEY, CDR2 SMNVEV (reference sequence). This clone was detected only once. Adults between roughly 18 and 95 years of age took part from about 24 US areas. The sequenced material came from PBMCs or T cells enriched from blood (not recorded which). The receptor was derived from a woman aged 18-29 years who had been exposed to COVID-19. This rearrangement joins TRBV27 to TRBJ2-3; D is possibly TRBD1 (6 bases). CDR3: CASSPGDEAADTQYF. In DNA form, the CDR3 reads TGTGCCAGCAGTCCAGGGGACGAGGCCGCAGATACGCAGTATTTT.